Given below is one TCR beta chain in context. The data stem from a study of blood T cell repertoires in COVID-19. Sequencing was performed with immunoSEQ multiplex PCR; in TCRdb, only in-frame clones are kept and a portion is missing. The sample consists of around 99,000 clones, approximately 88% of them appearing once. The CDR3 has 13 residues. Germline loops: CDR1 ENHRY, CDR2 SYGVKD. V was cut by 1 base and J by 4 bases, with 7 bases left in between. The sequence was obtained from a man over 45 with active or convalescent COVID-19. The sequencing input was peripheral blood. The chain is built from TRBV10-3 and TRBJ1-1; D not resolved. CDR3: CAISEWESTEAFF. The CDR3 nucleotides are TGTGCCATCAGTGAGTGGGAGAGCACTGAAGCTTTCTTT.